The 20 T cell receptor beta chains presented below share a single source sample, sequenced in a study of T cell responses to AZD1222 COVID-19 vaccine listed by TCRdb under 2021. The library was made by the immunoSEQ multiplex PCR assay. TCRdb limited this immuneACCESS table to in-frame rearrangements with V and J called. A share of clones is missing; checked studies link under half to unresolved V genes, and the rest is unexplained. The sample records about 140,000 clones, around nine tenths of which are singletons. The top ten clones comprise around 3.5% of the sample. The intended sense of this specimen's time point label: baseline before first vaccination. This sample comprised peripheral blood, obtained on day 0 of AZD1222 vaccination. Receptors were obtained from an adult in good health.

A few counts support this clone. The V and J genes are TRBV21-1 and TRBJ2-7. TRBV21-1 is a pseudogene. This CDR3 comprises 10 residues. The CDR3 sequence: CASSKDMWLF. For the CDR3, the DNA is TGTGCCAGCAGCAAAGATATGTGGTTATTC.

In DNA, the CDR3 is TGTGCCAGCAGCTTTAGAACCATAGGTTCCTACAATGAGCAGTTCTTC. As protein: CASSFRTIGSYNEQFF. This chain links TRBV7-8 with TRBJ2-1, with unresolved D. V was shortened by 3 bases and J by 1 base, with 13 bases between the two germline ends. Germline V gene sequence: CDR1 SGHVS, CDR2 FQNEAQ. The CDR3 totals 16 residues.

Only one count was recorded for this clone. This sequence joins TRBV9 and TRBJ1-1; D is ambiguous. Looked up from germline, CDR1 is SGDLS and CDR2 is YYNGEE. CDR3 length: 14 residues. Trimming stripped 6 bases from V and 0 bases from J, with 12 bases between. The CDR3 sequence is CASKADEMNTEAFF. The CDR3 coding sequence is TGTGCCAGCAAGGCAGACGAGATGAACACTGAAGCTTTCTTT.

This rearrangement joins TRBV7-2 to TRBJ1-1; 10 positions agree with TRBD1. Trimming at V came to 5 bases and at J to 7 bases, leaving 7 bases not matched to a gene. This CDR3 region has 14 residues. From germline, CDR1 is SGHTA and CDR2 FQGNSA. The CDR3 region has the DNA TGTGCCAGCAGCCCTAGACAGGGGGCGGTTGAAGCTTTCTTT. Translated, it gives CASSPRQGAVEAFF.

The DNA for the CDR3 is TGTGCCAGCAGCCACTCAGAGAGCAATCAGCCCCAGCATTTT. Protein product: CASSHSESNQPQHF. The chain is built from TRBV3-1 (or the pseudogene TRBV3-2) and TRBJ1-5; D unresolved. V was trimmed by 3 bases and J by 1 base, leaving 7 bases between them. The germline CDR1 and CDR2 sequences are LGHDT and YNNKEL (reference sequence). This CDR3 comprises 14 residues.

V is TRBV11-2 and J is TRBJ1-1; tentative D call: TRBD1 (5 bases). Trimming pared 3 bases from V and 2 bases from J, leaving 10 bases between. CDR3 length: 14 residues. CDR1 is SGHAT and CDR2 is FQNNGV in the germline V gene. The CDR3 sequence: CASSLGPKNTEAFF. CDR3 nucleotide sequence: TGTGCCAGCAGCTTGGGACCTAAAAACACTGAAGCTTTCTTT.

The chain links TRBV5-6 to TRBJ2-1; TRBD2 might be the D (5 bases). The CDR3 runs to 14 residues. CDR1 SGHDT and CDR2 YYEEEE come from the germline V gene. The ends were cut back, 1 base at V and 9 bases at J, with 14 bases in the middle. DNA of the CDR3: TGTGCCAGCAGCTTGTCATGGCTAGCATCTGAGCAGTTCTTC. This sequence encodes CASSLSWLASEQFF. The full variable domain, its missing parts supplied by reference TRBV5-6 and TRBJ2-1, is DAGVTQSPTHLIKTRGQQVTLRCSPKSGHDTVSWYQQALGQGPQFIFQYYEEEERQRGNFPDRFSGHQFPNYSSELNVNALLLGDSALYLCASSLSWLASEQFFGPGTRLTVL.

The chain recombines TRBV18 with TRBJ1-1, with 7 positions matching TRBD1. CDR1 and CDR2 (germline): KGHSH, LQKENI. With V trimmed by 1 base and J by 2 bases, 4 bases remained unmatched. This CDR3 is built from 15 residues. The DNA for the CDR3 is TGTGCCAGCTCACCACAAGGACAGGCTAACACTGAAGCTTTCTTT. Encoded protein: CASSPQGQANTEAFF.

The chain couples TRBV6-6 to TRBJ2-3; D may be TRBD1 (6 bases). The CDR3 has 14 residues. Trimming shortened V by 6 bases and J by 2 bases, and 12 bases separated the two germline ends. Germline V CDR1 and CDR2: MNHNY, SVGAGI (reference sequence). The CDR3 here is CASRGPGHTDTQYF. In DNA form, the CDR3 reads TGTGCCAGCAGAGGTCCGGGACACACAGATACGCAGTATTTT.

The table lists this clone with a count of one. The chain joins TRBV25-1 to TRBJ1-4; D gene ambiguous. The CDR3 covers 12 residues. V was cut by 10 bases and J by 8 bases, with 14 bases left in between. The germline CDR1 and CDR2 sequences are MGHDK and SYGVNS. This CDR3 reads CATRRGREKLFF. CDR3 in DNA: TGTGCCACCCGCAGAGGGCGAGAAAAACTGTTTTTT.

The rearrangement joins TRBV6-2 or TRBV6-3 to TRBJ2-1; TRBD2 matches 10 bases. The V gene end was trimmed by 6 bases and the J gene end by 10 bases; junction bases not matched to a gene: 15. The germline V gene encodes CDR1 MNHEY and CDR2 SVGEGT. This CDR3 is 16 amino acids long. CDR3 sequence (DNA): TGTGCCAGCAGCAGCCTGAGCGATAGCGGGAGGAGGGAGCAGTTCTTC. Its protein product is CASSSLSDSGRREQFF.

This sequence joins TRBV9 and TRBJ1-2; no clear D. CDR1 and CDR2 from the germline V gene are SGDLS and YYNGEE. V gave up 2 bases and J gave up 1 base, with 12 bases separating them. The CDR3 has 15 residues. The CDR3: CASSVDPGDNYGYTF. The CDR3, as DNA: TGTGCCAGCAGCGTCGACCCGGGAGATAACTATGGCTACACCTTC.

CDR3 sequence reads: CASGGSHGNTIYF. The CDR3 nucleotides are TGTGCCAGTGGTGGTTCGCACGGAAACACCATATATTTT. This chain uses TRBV19 with TRBJ1-3; D is undetermined. CDR1 is LNHDA, CDR2 SQIVND, per germline (reference sequence). V lost 8 bases, J lost 4 bases, and 12 bases lay in between. The CDR3 sequence is 13 residues long.

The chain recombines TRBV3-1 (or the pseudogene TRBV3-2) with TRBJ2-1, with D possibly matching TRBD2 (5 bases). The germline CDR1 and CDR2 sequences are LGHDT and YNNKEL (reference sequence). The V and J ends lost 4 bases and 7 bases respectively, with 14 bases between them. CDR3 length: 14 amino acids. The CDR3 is CASSPPGRGNEQFF. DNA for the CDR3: TGTGCCAGCAGCCCCCCCGGGCGCGGGAATGAGCAGTTCTTC.

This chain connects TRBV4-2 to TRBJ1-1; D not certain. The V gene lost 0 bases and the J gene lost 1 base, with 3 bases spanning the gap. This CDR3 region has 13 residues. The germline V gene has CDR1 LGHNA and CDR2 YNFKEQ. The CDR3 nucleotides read TGTGCCAGCAGCCAAGAAAAGAACACTGAAGCTTTCTTT. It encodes CASSQEKNTEAFF.

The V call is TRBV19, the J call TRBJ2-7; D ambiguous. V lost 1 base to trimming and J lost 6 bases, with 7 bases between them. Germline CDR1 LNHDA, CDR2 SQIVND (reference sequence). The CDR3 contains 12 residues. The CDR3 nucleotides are TGTGCCAGTAGTATAGTAGGCTTCGAGCAGTACTTC. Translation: CASSIVGFEQYF. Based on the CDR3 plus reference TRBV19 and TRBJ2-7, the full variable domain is DGGITQSPKYLFRKEGQNVTLSCEQNLNHDAMYWYRQDPGQGLRLIYYSQIVNDFQKGDIAEGYSVSREKKESFPLTVTSAQKNPTAFYLCASSIVGFEQYFGPGTRLTVT.

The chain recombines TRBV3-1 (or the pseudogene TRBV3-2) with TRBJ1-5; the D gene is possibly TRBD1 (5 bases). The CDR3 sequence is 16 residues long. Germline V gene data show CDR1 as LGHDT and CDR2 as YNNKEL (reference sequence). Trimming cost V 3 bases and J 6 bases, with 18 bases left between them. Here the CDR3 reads CASSQDGTVRGQPQHF. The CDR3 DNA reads TGTGCCAGCAGCCAGGATGGGACTGTTCGTGGTCAGCCCCAGCATTTT.

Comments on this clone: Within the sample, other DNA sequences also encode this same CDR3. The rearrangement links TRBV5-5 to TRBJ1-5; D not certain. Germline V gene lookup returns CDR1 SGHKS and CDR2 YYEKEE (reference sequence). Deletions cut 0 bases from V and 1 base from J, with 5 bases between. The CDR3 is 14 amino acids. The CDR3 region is CASSLEGSNQPQHF. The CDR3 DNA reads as TGTGCCAGCAGCTTGGAAGGCAGCAATCAGCCCCAGCATTTT.

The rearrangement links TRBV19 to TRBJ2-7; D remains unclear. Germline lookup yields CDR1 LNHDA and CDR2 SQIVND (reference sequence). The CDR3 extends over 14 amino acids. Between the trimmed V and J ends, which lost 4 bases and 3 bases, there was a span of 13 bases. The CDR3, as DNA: TGTGCCAGTAGTAGGAACGGAATCCGCTACGAGCAGTACTTC. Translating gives CASSRNGIRYEQYF.

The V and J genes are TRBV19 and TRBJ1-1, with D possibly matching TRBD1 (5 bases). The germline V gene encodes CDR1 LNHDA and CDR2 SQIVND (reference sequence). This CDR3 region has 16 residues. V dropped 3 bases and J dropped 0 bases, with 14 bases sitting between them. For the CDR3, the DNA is TGTGCCAGTAGTATGGGCGCGGGGGACCTGAACACTGAAGCTTTCTTT. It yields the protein CASSMGAGDLNTEAFF.